Below are 26 T cell receptor beta chains sequenced from a single sample in a study of shared clonotypes between healthy human individuals. The protocol was immunoSEQ multiplex PCR, while the TCRdb copy is restricted to in-frame clones and leaves out a portion. The data show about 2,200,000 clones, 85% to 95% seen once. CD45RO-negative cells were positively selected for CCR7, leaving out terminally differentiated effector memory CD45RA+ cells. Sequencing input: naive CD8+ T cells from PBMCs. The receptors shown here come from a young man in good health. Some clones in this sample may be carry-over from other donors' samples.

The chain joins TRBV15 to TRBJ1-2; D call uncertain. There are 16 residues in the CDR3. V was shortened by 5 bases and J by 3 bases, with 19 bases between the two germline ends. Germline CDR1 LNHNV, CDR2 YYDKDF (reference sequence). As DNA, the CDR3 is TGTGCCACCAGCCGCCCGACGGACGTTTCGGACTATGGCTACACCTTC. This sequence encodes CATSRPTDVSDYGYTF.

This chain uses TRBV6-1 with TRBJ2-7; TRBD1 might be the D (6 bases). V was clipped by 3 bases and J by 6 bases, with 21 bases between them. The CDR3 covers 16 residues. CDR1 MNHNS and CDR2 SASEGT come from the germline V gene. The CDR3 nucleotides read TGTGCCAGCAGTGAGGGGGCTCAGGGTCCTATTTTCGAGCAGTACTTC. Its translation: CASSEGAQGPIFEQYF.

Notes on this clone: At the DNA level, this CDR3 is encoded by other sequences in the same sample as well. This chain connects TRBV28 to TRBJ2-5; 8 bases match TRBD1. CDR3 size: 14 residues. The V segment lost 2 bases and the J segment 4 bases; nucleotides outside the gene matches: 3. Looked up from germline, CDR1 is MDHEN and CDR2 is SYDVKM. The CDR3 loop is CASSLAGGGETQYF. CDR3 nucleotide sequence: TGTGCCAGCAGTTTAGCAGGGGGCGGAGAGACCCAGTACTTC.

This CDR3 reads CASTTSVTTEAFF. For the CDR3, the DNA is TGTGCCAGCACCACCAGCGTGACCACTGAAGCTTTCTTT. This chain joins TRBV5-3 and TRBJ1-1, with D unresolved. TRBV5-3 is flagged as an ORF with uncertain function. The CDR3 loop spans 13 amino acids. Trimming removed 8 bases from V and 4 bases from J, with 15 bases in between.

A note on this clone: Other DNA sequences of this sample code for an identical CDR3. The chain combines TRBV4-1 with TRBJ2-7; 11 nucleotides match TRBD2. The V gene's germline CDR1 is MGHRA and CDR2 YSYEKL. CDR3 size: 15 residues. Trimming at V came to 3 bases and at J to 2 bases, leaving 3 bases not matched to a gene. CDR3 DNA sequence: TGCGCCAGCAGCCAGGGACTAGCGGCGACCTACGAGCAGTACTTC. It codes for CASSQGLAATYEQYF.

This clone was picked up one time. V is TRBV28 and J is TRBJ2-7; D is unclear. CDR1 and CDR2 (germline): MDHEN, SYDVKM. V dropped 4 bases and J dropped 2 bases, with 18 bases sitting between them. The CDR3 totals 16 residues. The CDR3 sequence: CASSSPISLLTYEQYF. The CDR3, as DNA: TGTGCCAGCAGTTCCCCTATTAGTCTACTCACCTACGAGCAGTACTTC.

The chain is built from TRBV2 and TRBJ2-2, with D unclear. The CDR3 sequence is 10 residues long. Germline assignment: CDR1 SNHLY and CDR2 FYNNEI. The germline V and J ends were trimmed by 7 bases and 14 bases, with 11 bases remaining between them. The DNA for the CDR3 is TGTGCCAGCAAAGTCGCAGATCTGTTTTTT. Protein: CASKVADLFF. Full variable domain (rest looked up from reference TRBV2 and TRBJ2-2): EPEVTQTPSHQVTQMGQEVILRCVPISNHLYFYWYRQILGQKVEFLVSFYNNEISEKSEIFDDQFSVERPDGSNFTLKIRSTKLEDSAMYFCASKVADLFFGEGSRLTVL.

The J gene is TRBJ2-1, the V gene TRBV28; the match to TRBD1 covers 11 bases. Germline V gives CDR1 MDHEN, CDR2 SYDVKM. V shed 5 bases, J shed 6 bases, and the junction held 3 bases outside the gene matches. This CDR3 region has 14 residues. The CDR3 region has the DNA TGTGCCAGCAGTGGGACAGGGGGATCCAATGAGCAGTTCTTC. Translated: CASSGTGGSNEQFF.

As for this clone: In the same sample, other DNA sequences code for this CDR3. The V and J genes are TRBV11-2 and TRBJ2-7; D unresolved. The CDR3 length is 12 residues. V was shortened by 1 base and J by 7 bases, with 8 bases between the two germline ends. Germline CDR1 and CDR2: SGHAT and FQNNGV. CDR3 bases: TGTGCCAGCAGCTTAGGAAGAGATGAGCAGTACTTC. Translation gives CASSLGRDEQYF.

This sequence joins TRBV19 and TRBJ2-7; unclear D gene. This CDR3 spans 14 amino acids. The germline V and J ends were trimmed by 5 bases and 1 base, with 12 bases remaining between them. The germline V gene encodes CDR1 LNHDA and CDR2 SQIVND (reference sequence). The CDR3, as DNA: TGTGCCAGTAGTCCAACGACGGAATCCTACGAGCAGTACTTC. Its protein product is CASSPTTESYEQYF.

The chain joins TRBV4-1 to TRBJ2-7; D could derive from TRBD1 or TRBD2 (5 bases each). Germline assignment: CDR1 MGHRA and CDR2 YSYEKL. This CDR3 comprises 15 residues. V gave up 4 bases and J gave up 4 bases, with 17 bases separating them. CDR3: CASSPSGDRLYEQYF. CDR3 nucleotide sequence: TGCGCCAGCAGCCCTTCCGGGGACCGGCTTTACGAGCAGTACTTC.

This clone showed up just once. This rearrangement joins TRBV6-5 to TRBJ2-7; D may be TRBD1 (6 bases). The length of the CDR3 is 15 residues. V was trimmed by 6 bases and J by 3 bases, leaving 18 bases between them. Germline CDR1 is MNHEY and CDR2 is SVGAGI. CDR3 sequence reads: CASRTRGGGSYEQYF. Written as DNA, the CDR3 is TGTGCCAGCAGAACCAGGGGCGGAGGCAGCTACGAGCAGTACTTC.

The V call is TRBV5-1, the J call TRBJ2-5; D gene unclear. The CDR3 consists of 11 residues. Looked up from germline, CDR1 is SGHRS and CDR2 is YFSETQ. Trimming took 3 bases from V and 4 from J, leaving 4 bases between them. CDR3 nucleotides: TGCGCCAGCAGCTATTCAGAGACCCAGTACTTC. This codes for CASSYSETQYF.

Regarding this clone: One end of the junction is discordant with germline, which a read error may explain. This sample also contains other DNA sequences that code for the same CDR3. J is TRBJ2-7 and V is TRBV7-9, with TRBD2 matching 8 bases. From germline, CDR1 is SEHNR and CDR2 FQNEAQ (reference sequence). This CDR3 has 13 amino acids. CDR3 protein: CASQAGDSYEQYF. The CDR3 DNA reads TGCGCCAGTCAAGCGGGAGATAGTTACGAGCAGTACTTC.

The chain has TRBV21-1 and TRBJ1-3; TRBD1, the D gene given by the table, was not confirmed from the DNA. TRBV21-1 has pseudogene status. The CDR3 is 16 residues long. The CDR3: CASSKAHRRSGNTIYF. The CDR3 nucleotides are TGTGCCAGCAGCAAAGCGCACAGACGCTCTGGAAACACCATATATTTT.

The chain uses TRBV7-9 and TRBJ2-3, with D perhaps TRBD2 (6 bases). Between the trimmed V and J ends, which lost 3 bases and 0 bases, there was a span of 16 bases. The CDR3 is made up of 17 amino acids. The germline V gene has CDR1 SEHNR and CDR2 FQNEAQ (reference sequence). DNA of the CDR3: TGTGCCAGCAGCTTGCACCAAGGAGGGGAAAGCACAGATACGCAGTATTTT. Encoded protein: CASSLHQGGESTDTQYF.

The V gene is TRBV7-8, the J gene TRBJ2-3; TRBD2 might be the D (5 bases). The CDR3 consists of 15 residues. V lost 1 base and J lost 2, with 10 bases in between. CDR1 is SGHVS and CDR2 is FQNEAQ in the germline V gene. As DNA, the CDR3 is TGTGCCAGCAGCTTAGTTCAGCGGCTCACAGATACGCAGTATTTT. Translation gives CASSLVQRLTDTQYF.

Comment on this clone: This same CDR3 is encoded by further DNA sequences in the sample. The V gene is TRBV19, the J gene TRBJ1-1; D gene ambiguous. This CDR3 is built from 13 residues. V was trimmed by 5 bases and J by 1 base, leaving 8 bases between them. CDR1 LNHDA and CDR2 SQIVND come from the germline V gene (reference sequence). The CDR3 sequence: CASSSPGNTEAFF. The CDR3 bases are TGTGCCAGTAGTTCCCCCGGGAACACTGAAGCTTTCTTT.

The chain carries TRBV19 and TRBJ2-7, with 7 nucleotides matching TRBD2. CDR1 LNHDA and CDR2 SQIVND come from the germline V gene (reference sequence). This CDR3 has 16 residues. The V and J ends lost 1 base and 0 bases, in that order; junction bases with no gene match: 6. The CDR3 DNA reads as TGTGCCAGTAGTATAGTCGGCGGGAGAGGCTCCTACGAGCAGTACTTC. Translation: CASSIVGGRGSYEQYF.

J is TRBJ2-5 and V is TRBV9; 7 positions agree with TRBD1. This CDR3 is built from 16 residues. Germline V lookup: CDR1 SGDLS, CDR2 YYNGEE. The V and J ends lost 3 bases and 1 base, in that order; junction bases with no gene match: 9. The CDR3 spells CASSGTPGQSQETQYF. The CDR3 nucleotides are TGTGCCAGCAGCGGAACGCCGGGACAGAGCCAAGAGACCCAGTACTTC.

The genes are TRBV15 and TRBJ1-5; TRBD1 matches at 7 bases. There are 13 residues in the CDR3. Germline loops: CDR1 LNHNV, CDR2 YYDKDF (reference sequence). V lost 5 bases to trimming and J lost 6 bases; unmatched junction nucleotides: 4. DNA for the CDR3: TGTGCCACCAGCGTACAGGGGAGTCAGCCCCAGCATTTT. It codes for CATSVQGSQPQHF. The whole variable domain, filled in from reference TRBV15 and TRBJ1-5, reads DAMVIQNPRYQVTQFGKPVTLSCSQTLNHNVMYWYQQKSSQAPKLLFHYYDKDFNNEADTPDNFQSRRPNTSFCFLDIRSPGLGDTAMYLCATSVQGSQPQHFGDGTRLSIL.

This chain connects TRBV7-9 to TRBJ1-3, with D hard to call. Germline CDR1 is SEHNR and CDR2 is FQNEAQ (reference sequence). Trimming shortened V by 5 bases and J by 3 bases, and 11 bases separated the two germline ends. The CDR3 extends over 14 amino acids. The CDR3: CASSPDTGGNTIYF. The CDR3 region has the DNA TGTGCCAGCAGCCCTGATACGGGTGGAAACACCATATATTTT.

The chain carries TRBV6-1 and TRBJ2-7, with D maybe TRBD2 (5 bases). CDR3 length equals 18 residues. In germline, CDR1 is MNHNS, CDR2 SASEGT. The V end was cut by 2 bases, the J end by 0 bases, with 20 bases between. The chain's CDR3 is CASSETPPGYESSYEQYF. CDR3 in DNA: TGTGCCAGCAGTGAAACACCCCCGGGATACGAAAGCTCCTACGAGCAGTACTTC.

V is TRBV6-1 and J is TRBJ1-2; D unclear. Germline CDR1 reads MNHNS; CDR2 reads SASEGT. Trimming took off 6 bases at V and 2 bases at J, with 19 bases between the two ends. This CDR3 region has 16 residues. In DNA form, the CDR3 reads TGTGCCAGCAGGGAACGGGGAGGCCCCCCCAACTATGGCTACACCTTC. This gives the protein CASRERGGPPNYGYTF.

The CDR3 here is CASSPTHPATSGKNNEQFF. The CDR3 DNA is TGTGCCAGCAGTCCCACCCACCCCGCGACTAGCGGGAAAAACAATGAGCAGTTCTTC. J is TRBJ2-1 and V is TRBV13, with 11 bases fitting TRBD2. Germline CDR1 reads PRHDT; CDR2 reads FYEKMQ (reference sequence). This CDR3 contains 19 residues. V lost 6 bases and J lost 5; bases outside the gene matches: 18.

Of note for this clone: This CDR3 is also generated by other DNA sequences in the sample. This chain uses TRBV9 with TRBJ2-3; no definite D call. The V end lost 0 bases, the J end lost 6 bases, and 14 bases lay between the germline ends. CDR1 and CDR2 from the germline V gene are SGDLS and YYNGEE. The CDR3 loop spans 15 amino acids. The CDR3 DNA is TGTGCCAGCAGCGTAGTAGGTCGCGCGGCGGATACGCAGTATTTT. Translated, it gives CASSVVGRAADTQYF.